This T cell receptor beta chain derives from a study of T cells in women clearing cervical HPV infection (dated by TCRdb to the late 2010s). A note on the overall study: Cases were some 24 women with histologically confirmed HPV16-related CIN3 or worse, including a couple of invasive cancers. The roughly 25 controls were women who cleared a single incident HPV16 infection within 12 months without developing precancer or cancer. An exploratory proof-of-principle case-control study, nested within the Guanacaste HPV Natural History Study in Costa Rica, was conducted to compare TCR repertoires across cervical HPV16 outcomes. Blood from cases was drawn at the visit where the lesion was first identified, while blood from controls was drawn once the infection was no longer detected. HLA typing was available for only a few women, so HLA type could not be excluded as a confounder. Among cases, blood sampling came a median of approximately 150 days after lesion detection, with an interquartile range of about 85 to 200 days. Five blinded duplicates per group were added as quality controls, giving 60 or so samples: 50 participants and approximately ten replicates. The parent cohort enrolled approximately 9,200 women aged 18 or older in Guanacaste, Costa Rica, during about 1992 to 1994 and followed them for approximately seven years. Cases were matched to controls by age within five years and by the year the sample was collected. Cases had a median age of around 34 years compared with more than 37 for controls, and baseline characteristics showed no significant differences between the groups.

Based on frequency, this clone is considered medium-sized (0.01 to 0.1%); no count was recorded. No cognate antigen has been identified for it. Coverage ceases 3 residues before the CDR3 finishes, and the germline J gene fills in the end. V was cut back by 6 bases and J by 6 bases, leaving a gap of 13 bases between them. The CDR3 spans 13 residues, from the cysteine through the phenylalanine. The DNA covers only part of the CDR3, 30 bases in frame from base 1. For CDR1 and CDR2, the germline V gene lists KGHSH and LQKENI. TCR beta CDR3 regions were amplified by multiplex PCR from an average of approximately 1,200 ng genomic DNA per sample using the immunoSEQ assay. Primer bias was corrected in the assay by using a complete synthetic TCR repertoire to establish an amplification baseline. Amplicons were sequenced on the Illumina platform. As for the original processing: Error correction of the sequences involved clustering with frequency ratios plus a modified nearest-neighbor algorithm, after which the sequences were analyzed in the immunoSEQ Analyzer using IMGT gene definitions. At each rarefaction depth, TCR richness and evenness were averaged over 20 rarefaction repeats, and samples with fewer sequences than the depth were excluded. Wilcoxon rank sum tests with FDR correction were used to compare V, D and J gene relative abundances between the groups. For the blinded duplicates, the intraclass correlation was 95.6% for TCR richness and averaged around 76% across about 64 gene segments. This immuneACCESS table, as held by TCRdb, lists in-frame sequences with V and J called but not all clones. Of the missing ones, under half trace to an unresolved V gene in checked studies; the others have no known cause. V, J and clone size are those of that table, while D and trimming were read from the DNA. This sample's listing comprises around 12,000 clones. The top ten hold 10% of the sample.

General findings and caveats noted by the study authors: By combining richness with V gene abundances, random forest classifiers separated cases from controls with an estimated AUC of under 0.85. CIN3+ cases had significantly higher TCR repertoire richness than controls across sequencing depths, but evenness did not differ between the groups. Because of the cross-sectional design, the study could not determine whether the associations came before infection or resulted from infection, and neither effector/memory subsets nor HPV-specific T cells were isolated. Cases had lower TRBV6-7 relative abundance than controls (0.11% versus 0.16%; Bonferroni P = 0.0008). T-cell numbers per sample were unknown, so richness differences could reflect varying T-cell content rather than repertoire biology.

Every participant had a single incident cervical HPV16 infection, and women with prevalent HPV16 infections were excluded. Cervical HPV DNA was detected by MY09/MY11 PCR, and genotyping was performed by dot-blot hybridization. Under 17 mL of heparinized blood was centrifuged, after which the buffy coat was aliquoted, frozen at -30 degrees C, and then stored at -80 degrees C. QIAGEN kits were used to extract genomic DNA from the buffy coat specimens. This clonotype was obtained from a woman aged 18 to 75 with a cervical HPV16 infection that either progressed to CIN3+ or cleared (not recorded which). Sequenced input: blood buffy coat. The rearranged segments are TRBV18 and TRBJ2-3; the D region possibly corresponds to TRBD2 (5 bases align). The CDR3 is CASSPSGLDTQYF. Partial CDR3 DNA: TGTGCCAGCTCCCCAAGCGGTTTGGATACG.